This T cell receptor beta chain appears in the sequencing data of a study of blood T cell repertoires in COVID-19. The CDR3 extends over 16 amino acids. V shed 1 base and J 4 bases; nucleotides not matched to a gene: 8. Germline V lookup: CDR1 SGHRS, CDR2 YFSETQ. TCRdb keeps only in-frame clones here, not all; method: immunoSEQ multiplex PCR. The table shows some 190,000 clones, with more than 75% occurring only once. This clone was observed a single time. This clonotype was sampled from a woman aged 55-75 years with COVID-19, enrolled during active disease. The genes are TRBV5-1 and TRBJ1-3, with TRBD1 identical over 7 bases. The sample consisted of peripheral blood. The CDR3 region has the DNA TGCGCCAGCAGCTTGTGGACAGGCGAGCAAGGAAACACCATATATTTT. Its translation: CASSLWTGEQGNTIYF.